The 7 T cell receptor beta chains given below trace back to one sample, sequenced in a study of control samples from healthy donors and cancer patients. This table comes from immunoSEQ multiplex PCR, and its TCRdb copy is limited to in-frame clones, with some not included. The sample carries some 95,000 clones, roughly 92% recorded once. The specimen was blood. The receptors come from a human donor in good health. The donor label of this sample is uncertain.

The chain carries TRBV6-5 and TRBJ2-7, with 7 bases identical to TRBD1. CDR1 and CDR2 from the germline V gene are MNHEY and SVGAGI. This CDR3 region has 15 residues. J was trimmed by 0 bases and V by 5 bases; bases with no gene match: 7. The CDR3 nucleotides read TGTGCCAGCAGTCGCCACCGGGACAGCTCCTACGAGCAGTACTTC. Encoded protein: CASSRHRDSSYEQYF.

V is TRBV3-1 (or the pseudogene TRBV3-2) and J is TRBJ1-6, with no clear D. Germline V gene data show CDR1 as LGHDT and CDR2 as YNNKEL (reference sequence). V lost 4 bases, J lost 7 bases, and 14 bases lay in between. CDR3 length: 15 amino acids. This CDR3 reads CASSPATAANSPLHF. CDR3 DNA: TGTGCCAGCAGCCCAGCCACGGCGGCCAATTCACCCCTCCACTTT.

In DNA form, the CDR3 reads TGTGCCAGCGGGACAGGGGGGAACACCATATATTTT. The encoded protein is CASGTGGNTIYF. The chain couples TRBV2 to TRBJ1-3; 11 bases are a match to TRBD1. The CDR3 has 12 amino acids. With V trimmed by 8 bases and J by 7 bases, 1 base remained unmatched. Germline CDR1 SNHLY, CDR2 FYNNEI. The variable domain in full, completed from reference TRBV2 and TRBJ1-3, reads EPEVTQTPSHQVTQMGQEVILRCVPISNHLYFYWYRQILGQKVEFLVSFYNNEISEKSEIFDDQFSVERPDGSNFTLKIRSTKLEDSAMYFCASGTGGNTIYFGEGSWLTVV.

V gene TRBV14 combines with J gene TRBJ2-1; no definite D call. Per the germline V gene, CDR1 is SGHDN and CDR2 is FVKESK. Between the trimmed V and J ends, which lost 0 bases and 4 bases, there was a span of 16 bases. This CDR3 has 17 amino acids. CDR3 bases: TGTGCCAGCAGCCAAGAGAGTGGCGGTCAGGTTTACAATGAGCAGTTCTTC. Translation: CASSQESGGQVYNEQFF.

This rearrangement joins TRBV9 to TRBJ1-1; D might be TRBD1 (5 bases). Trimming took off 0 bases at V and 2 bases at J, with 8 bases between the two ends. Germline V gene lookup returns CDR1 SGDLS and CDR2 YYNGEE. The CDR3 totals 14 residues. CDR3 region: CASSVEGRNTEAFF. The CDR3 DNA reads TGTGCCAGCAGCGTAGAGGGACGTAACACTGAAGCTTTCTTT.

This sequence joins TRBV27 and TRBJ2-7; weak D call: TRBD1 (5 bases). The CDR3 has 17 residues. V was cut by 9 bases and J by 0 bases, with 24 bases left in between. The germline V gene has CDR1 MNHEY and CDR2 SMNVEV (reference sequence). Here the CDR3 reads CASSRTPPYGLSYEQYF. DNA of the CDR3: TGTGCCAGTTCACGGACACCCCCATATGGCCTCTCCTACGAGCAGTACTTC.

Only a few counts were recorded for this clone. The chain uses TRBV10-3 and TRBJ1-1; the D is unclear. V was cut by 0 bases and J by 1 base, with 6 bases left in between. Germline V gives CDR1 ENHRY, CDR2 SYGVKD. The CDR3 is 14 amino acids. In DNA, the CDR3 is TGTGCCATCAGTGAGTCGAAAGGGAACACTGAAGCTTTCTTT. Translating it yields CAISESKGNTEAFF.